This record covers a single T cell receptor (beta chain). It lacks a known antigen. There are no base qualities to consult, and no much larger clone falls within one base. The source of the sample is a study of blood T cell repertoires in COVID-19 (dated by TCRdb to 2019 to 2021). Study-wide context: Samples from collaborators originated in the United States, Italy and Spain and spanned both the acute and convalescent phases of COVID-19. The prospective study material was composed of cDNA or gDNA derived from T cells, B-cell-depleted T cells, or PBMCs. Deeply sampled blood TCRbeta repertoires from subjects exposed to, actively infected with, or recovered from COVID-19 were included in the dataset. The repertoires were released in a freely available public database intended as a resource for research on the immune response to SARS-CoV-2. The samples were drawn from two sources: the first 160 participants of the ongoing ImmuneRACE study, and 1,200 or so subjects contributed by 6 global collaborators. The sample metadata nearly always contained a de-identified subject ID, COVID-19 status, age in years and sex. Where available, HLA class I and class II types were taken from metadata supplied by the sample provider and were not determined by assay-based typing.

Study-wide conclusions, independent of this receptor: Clinical and demographic metadata were provided uncurated, with the amount varying by source and participant.

Whole blood was collected in K2EDTA tubes by collaborating institutions according to the institutions' own protocols. For TCRbeta analysis, collaborator samples were shipped as frozen whole blood, as isolated PBMCs, or as DNA extracted from either sample type. The germline V end is reduced by 0 bases and the J end by 4 bases; junction bases left unmatched: 5. CDR1 and CDR2 (MGHRA, YSYEKL) derive from the germline V gene. The CDR3 numbers 17 residues from cysteine through phenylalanine. CDR3 DNA is the only sequence kept; it has 51 bases, read in frame from the first base. TCRbeta CDR3 regions were amplified from genomic DNA using the immunoSEQ Assay, a bias-controlled multiplex PCR. Concerning the study's data processing: The number of nucleated cells in each sample was estimated from the amplification of reference gene primers within the assay. To quantify the absolute abundance of each unique TCRbeta CDR3 rearrangement, sequence reads were collapsed and filtered. Productive Simpson clonality was computed per sample as the square root of Simpson's diversity index over productive rearrangements. Imported from immuneACCESS, the table was reduced by TCRdb to in-frame sequences with V and J called. These copies leave out some clones; in studies compared against another copy, an unresolved V gene accounts for under half, and the cause of the remainder is not known. That table furnishes V, J and clone size, whereas the DNA furnished D and trimming. This sample is represented by approximately 110,000 clones; approximately 92% of them were singletons. Roughly 32% of the sample belongs to the ten largest clones.

The sample comprised peripheral blood. The chain employs TRBV4-1 and TRBJ2-7, with TRBD2 matching 14 junction bases. The sequence was collected from a woman aged 80 or over with acute or convalescent COVID-19. The nucleotides are TGCGCCAGCAGCCAAGATCGGACTAGCGGGGGGATGTACGAGCAGTACTTC. Translated, this gives CASSQDRTSGGMYEQYF.